This TCR beta chain appears in the sequencing data of a study of T cell responses to AZD1222 COVID-19 vaccine. Findings and limits, study-wide: Clonal diversity was possibly underestimated, and white British individuals and females predominated among donors.

Profiling relied on immunoSEQ multiplex PCR, and the TCRdb table lists in-frame clones only, not all of them. The table includes tens of thousands of clones, 85% to 90% detected once. Concerning this clone itself: Its matching antigen is unknown.

V dropped 6 bases and J dropped 0 bases, with 15 bases sitting between them. CDR1 and CDR2 (germline): MNHNY, SVGAGI (reference sequence). The CDR3 runs 16 residues. This specimen consisted of peripheral blood, obtained 28 days after the second AZD1222 dose. The chain is built from TRBV6-6 and TRBJ1-3, with D unresolved. The source of this sequence is an adult who received the AZD1222 COVID-19 vaccine. The CDR3 is CASRPSSGNSGNTIYF. The CDR3, as DNA: TGTGCCAGCAGACCTTCCTCGGGGAACTCTGGAAACACCATATATTTT.